The source of this T cell receptor beta chain is a study of cytomegalovirus exposure and HLA in healthy donors. In the study overall: There were 117 million unique TCR beta sequences, drawn from 150 million to 200 million T cells, in an earlier analysis.

Researchers ran the PCR with 60 Vbeta and 13 Jbeta primers. Method: immunoSEQ multiplex PCR; TCRdb's copy keeps in-frame clones and lacks some. The sample includes roughly 140,000 clones, approximately 78% of them seen just once. The CDR3 extends over 15 amino acids. V shed 1 base and J shed 2 bases, with 8 bases lying between them. Germline V gene data show CDR1 as LNHDA and CDR2 as SQIVND (reference sequence). This TCR derives from a woman in her 40s in good health and CMV-seropositive. Sequencing used PBMCs. The V call is TRBV19, the J call TRBJ1-4; D not resolved. CDR3 coding DNA: TGTGCCAGTAGTATAGGGGAGCGGACTAATGAAAAACTGTTTTTT. Residues: CASSIGERTNEKLFF.